One and the same sample provided the 28 T cell receptor beta chains below, sequenced in a study of T cell repertoires in cytomegalovirus infection. TCRdb reprocessed the reads via MiXCR and lists one record per CDR3 protein. Altogether 200,000 to 250,000 distinct CDR3 sequences are present, roughly two fifths being singletons, with the ten largest covering approximately 60%. Antigens of these TCRs are unknown. The material sequenced was CD8+ T cells from cultured PBMCs, taken from culture after CMV antigen stimulation. The origin of the receptors is a human donor in good health (CMV status not recorded). Some clones in this sample may be carry-over from other donors' samples.

There are a few counts of this clonotype. V gene TRBV7-6 combines with J gene TRBJ1-6; a weak D match, TRBD1 (6 bases). Trimming pared 5 bases from V and 5 bases from J, leaving 19 bases between. In germline, CDR1 is SGHVS, CDR2 FNYEAQ. The CDR3 consists of 17 residues. The CDR3: CASSPQAGAWDNSPLHF. CDR3 bases: TGTGCCAGCAGCCCCCAGGCGGGGGCATGGGATAATTCACCCCTCCACTTT.

This sequence joins TRBV6-1 and TRBJ2-7; D is undetermined. Trimming left V 4 bases short and J 2 bases short, with 9 bases between. Germline V gene lookup returns CDR1 MNHNS and CDR2 SASEGT. The CDR3 totals 13 residues. CDR3 protein: CASSGRSPYEQYF. In DNA form, the CDR3 reads TGTGCCAGCAGTGGCCGGTCCCCCTACGAGCAGTACTTC.

The chain has TRBV7-9 and TRBJ2-7; 9 nucleotides line up with TRBD1. Germline V gene sequence: CDR1 SEHNR, CDR2 FQNEAQ (reference sequence). The CDR3 length is 15 residues. V lost 5 bases, J lost 4 bases, and 9 bases stayed unmatched. The CDR3 DNA reads as TGTGCCAGCAGCCTCGACAGGGGGGTGACGTACGAGCAGTACTTC. Translation gives CASSLDRGVTYEQYF. Complete variable domain (other parts from reference TRBV7-9 and TRBJ2-7): DTGVSQNPRHKITKRGQNVTFRCDPISEHNRLYWYRQTLGQGPEFLTYFQNEAQLEKSRLLSDRFSAERPKGSFSTLEIQRTEQGDSAMYLCASSLDRGVTYEQYFGPGTRLTVT.

J is TRBJ2-4 and V is TRBV27; perhaps TRBD2 as D (7 bases). Germline V gene data show CDR1 as MNHEY and CDR2 as SMNVEV (reference sequence). This CDR3 spans 14 amino acids. Trimming pared 4 bases from V and 6 bases from J, leaving 13 bases between. The CDR3 reads CASSSRRGLNIQYF. In DNA, the CDR3 is TGTGCCAGCAGTTCACGGCGGGGGCTAAACATTCAGTACTTC.

The CDR3 is CASRSDRGSTF. The CDR3 nucleotides are TGTGCCAGCAGATCGGACAGGGGAAGCACCTTC. The V and J genes are TRBV28 and TRBJ1-2; 9 nucleotides match TRBD1. Germline lookup yields CDR1 MDHEN and CDR2 SYDVKM. CDR3 length: 11 residues. The V gene end was trimmed by 6 bases and the J gene end by 13 bases; junction bases not matched to a gene: 6.

This clonotype was found a few times. The CDR3 loop reads CASSPPPDDTQYF. The CDR3 DNA follows: TGCGCCAGCAGCCCACCCCCAGATGATACGCAGTATTTT. The rearrangement joins TRBV5-1 to TRBJ2-3, with D unclear. The germline V and J ends were trimmed by 4 bases and 6 bases, with 12 bases remaining between them. The CDR3 is 13 residues long. Germline CDR1 is SGHRS and CDR2 is YFSETQ.

This clonotype was detected only a few times. This chain uses TRBV27 with TRBJ2-2; no clear D gene. V lost 5 bases, J lost 1 base, and 14 bases lay in between. The CDR3 spans 16 residues. The germline gives CDR1 MNHEY, CDR2 SMNVEV (reference sequence). The CDR3 loop is CASSPIPAGNTGELFF. The DNA for the CDR3 is TGTGCCAGCAGTCCTATCCCCGCAGGGAACACCGGGGAGCTGTTTTTT.

In this sample, this clonotype turned up a few times. This sequence joins TRBV5-5 and TRBJ2-7; tentative D call: TRBD1 (6 bases). CDR3 size: 16 residues. Germline loops: CDR1 SGHKS, CDR2 YYEKEE (reference sequence). Trimming removed 1 base at V and 0 bases at J, with 14 bases between. DNA for the CDR3: TGTGCCAGCAGCTTGCCCGGGACACTGACCTCCTACGAGCAGTACTTC. It is translated as CASSLPGTLTSYEQYF.

The V call is TRBV15, the J call TRBJ2-5; the match to TRBD1 covers 10 bases. CDR1 and CDR2 from the germline V gene are LNHNV and YYDKDF (reference sequence). This CDR3 is 18 amino acids long. J gave up 5 bases and V 5 bases, and 17 bases lay outside the gene matches. CDR3 coding DNA: TGTGCCACCAGCCGGAATCTACCCGGGACAGGGGTCCAGGAGACCCAGTACTTC. Translation: CATSRNLPGTGVQETQYF.

V usage is TRBV12-3 or TRBV12-4 and J usage is TRBJ1-5; 7 nucleotides match TRBD1. The V gene end was trimmed by 6 bases and the J gene end by 3 bases; junction bases not matched to a gene: 8. The CDR3 totals 15 residues. Written as DNA, the CDR3 is TGTGCCAGCAGCAGCGGACAGGTTCCCAATCAGCCCCAGCATTTT. It codes for CASSSGQVPNQPQHF.

This clonotype was recorded a few times. This chain joins TRBV24-1 and TRBJ2-2, with 12 bases matching TRBD2. The CDR3 loop spans 16 amino acids. The germline V gene has CDR1 KGHDR and CDR2 SFDVKD. V trimming: 3 bases; J trimming: 5 bases; junction bases outside the gene matches: 3. The CDR3 bases are TGTGCCACCAGTGATCGACTAGCGGGAGTGACCGGGGAGCTGTTTTTT. Protein: CATSDRLAGVTGELFF.

The table lists this clonotype with a few counts. The chain links TRBV7-2 to TRBJ2-7; unclear D gene. CDR3 length: 15 residues. Per germline, CDR1 SGHTA and CDR2 FQGNSA. V was clipped by 6 bases and J by 5 bases, with 20 bases between them. DNA of the CDR3: TGTGCCAGCAGTCTCCGCCCGGGCACTTCTCACGAGCAGTACTTC. This gives the protein CASSLRPGTSHEQYF.

There are many counts of this clonotype. The chain employs TRBV4-1 and TRBJ2-1; no reliable D call. The CDR3 sequence is 14 residues long. V shed 0 bases and J shed 8 bases, with 11 bases lying between them. Germline V gene data show CDR1 as MGHRA and CDR2 as YSYEKL. CDR3 amino acids: CASSQEHEGDEQFF. In DNA form, the CDR3 reads TGCGCCAGCAGCCAAGAGCATGAAGGCGATGAGCAGTTCTTC.

This chain connects TRBV12-3 or TRBV12-4 to TRBJ1-1; D is uncertain. Trimming took off 7 bases at V and 2 bases at J, with 14 bases between the two ends. The CDR3 runs 14 residues. Written as DNA, the CDR3 is TGTGCCAGCACCGCCGAGGCGGGAAACACTGAAGCTTTCTTT. It specifies CASTAEAGNTEAFF.

There are many counts of this clonotype. V is TRBV6-1 and J is TRBJ1-1; 8 bases map to TRBD1. The V and J ends lost 0 bases and 5 bases, in that order; junction bases with no gene match: 8. The CDR3 runs 16 residues. Per germline, CDR1 MNHNS and CDR2 SASEGT. The CDR3 coding sequence is TGTGCCAGCAGTGAAGCCGGGCACAGGGGGGGGACTGAAGCTTTCTTT. This sequence encodes CASSEAGHRGGTEAFF.

The chain carries TRBV7-4 and TRBJ2-5; 9 bases map to TRBD1. Looked up from germline, CDR1 is SGHVT and CDR2 is SQSDAQ. The CDR3 has 14 residues. V was pared by 5 bases and J by 5 bases, with 6 bases of the junction left unmatched. The CDR3 DNA follows: TGTGCCAGCAGCCCGGGACAGGGTCACGAGACCCAGTACTTC. This gives the protein CASSPGQGHETQYF.

The genes are TRBV6-5 and TRBJ2-1; D assignment may be TRBD1 or TRBD2 (6 bases each). The V end was cut by 6 bases, the J end by 6 bases, with 18 bases between. Germline CDR1 and CDR2: MNHEY and SVGAGI. The CDR3 is made up of 15 amino acids. The CDR3 DNA reads TGTGCCAGCAGCTCCGGGGGCCCCCACCGCAATGAGCAGTTCTTC. Its translation is CASSSGGPHRNEQFF.

The sample holds a few counts of this clonotype. The genes are TRBV27 and TRBJ2-3; 7 nucleotides agree with TRBD2. J lost 0 bases, V lost 6 bases, and 12 bases had no gene match. The CDR3 has 17 residues. CDR1 and CDR2 (germline): MNHEY, SMNVEV (reference sequence). CDR3 in amino acids: CASSWGSGYTSTDTQYF. In DNA, the CDR3 is TGTGCCAGCAGCTGGGGTAGCGGGTATACTAGCACAGATACGCAGTATTTT.

The CDR3 bases are TGCGCCAGCAGCGAGACGACAGACGCCAAAAACATTCAGTACTTC. Translated, it gives CASSETTDAKNIQYF. The chain recombines TRBV5-1 with TRBJ2-4; D may be TRBD1 (5 bases). V shed 4 bases and J shed 1 base, with 12 bases lying between them. The CDR3 covers 15 residues. The germline V gene encodes CDR1 SGHRS and CDR2 YFSETQ.

This clonotype was picked up a small number of times. The chain couples TRBV10-3 to TRBJ2-1; 13 bases are shared with TRBD2. Germline values: CDR1 ENHRY, CDR2 SYGVKD. This CDR3 spans 16 amino acids. The V gene end was trimmed by 0 bases and the J gene end by 6 bases; junction bases not matched to a gene: 2. CDR3 sequence: CAISESRTSGSNEQFF. CDR3 nucleotide sequence: TGTGCCATCAGTGAGTCTAGGACTAGCGGGAGCAATGAGCAGTTCTTC.

V usage is TRBV12-3 or TRBV12-4 and J usage is TRBJ2-2, with 11 bases that match TRBD2. CDR3 length equals 18 residues. The V and J ends lost 5 bases and 3 bases, in that order; junction bases with no gene match: 11. The CDR3 loop reads CASSPRPRLAGHTGELFF. DNA of the CDR3: TGTGCCAGCAGTCCTCGCCCTCGACTAGCGGGACACACCGGGGAGCTGTTTTTT.

The gene calls are TRBV12-3 or TRBV12-4 and TRBJ1-5; D is perhaps TRBD1 (6 bases). CDR3 length equals 15 residues. V lost 6 bases and J lost 1, with 13 bases in between. This CDR3 is CASRKRQASNQPQHF. In DNA, the CDR3 is TGTGCCAGCAGAAAGAGACAGGCCAGCAATCAGCCCCAGCATTTT.

A few counts support this clonotype. The rearrangement links TRBV7-8 to TRBJ1-1; TRBD1 agrees at 9 bases. The CDR3 has 15 residues. CDR1 is SGHVS and CDR2 is FQNEAQ in the germline V gene. Trimming took 3 bases from V and 6 from J; bases not matched to a gene: 8. DNA of the CDR3: TGTGCCAGCAGCTTGAACTTACAGGGGGCCTCTGAAGCTTTCTTT. It codes for CASSLNLQGASEAFF.

A few counts support this clonotype. The chain combines TRBV7-3 with TRBJ2-1; the D is unclear. V was shortened by 3 bases and J by 8 bases, with 11 bases between the two germline ends. Per germline, CDR1 SGHTA and CDR2 FQGTGA. The CDR3 is made up of 13 amino acids. CDR3 DNA sequence: TGTGCCAGCAGCTTTGGTTCTGGGGATGAGCAGTTCTTC. This encodes CASSFGSGDEQFF. The full variable domain, rest sourced from reference TRBV7-3 and TRBJ2-1, is GAGVSQTPSNKVTEKGKYVELRCDPISGHTALYWYRQSLGQGPEFLIYFQGTGAADDSGLPNDRFFAVRPEGSVSTLKIQRTERGDSAVYLCASSFGSGDEQFFGPGTRLTVL.

This clonotype was detected only a few times. This chain connects TRBV11-1 to TRBJ2-1; D gene uncertain. Germline V CDR1 and CDR2: SGHAT, FQDESV (reference sequence). CDR3 size: 15 residues. Trimming pared 2 bases from V and 6 bases from J, leaving 14 bases between. The CDR3 reads CASSLTVFHSNEQFF. CDR3 coding DNA: TGTGCCAGCAGCTTAACAGTGTTTCATAGCAATGAGCAGTTCTTC.

This clonotype was counted between two and nine times. The rearrangement joins TRBV7-6 to TRBJ2-2, with D possibly called TRBD1 or TRBD2 (5 bases each). Germline loops: CDR1 SGHVS, CDR2 FNYEAQ. The CDR3 has 14 amino acids. The V and J ends lost 4 bases and 3 bases respectively, with 9 bases between them. Here the CDR3 DNA reads TGTGCCAGCAGCTGGGACCGTTACACCGGGGAGCTGTTTTTT. Amino acids: CASSWDRYTGELFF.

This clonotype has a handful of counts. V is TRBV2 and J is TRBJ2-4; D is perhaps TRBD2 (7 bases). This CDR3 has 12 amino acids. Germline assignment: CDR1 SNHLY and CDR2 FYNNEI. V was shortened by 3 bases and J by 15 bases, with 15 bases between the two germline ends. Here the CDR3 DNA reads TGTGCCAGCAGTGACGGGGGGACATTCCTGTACTTC. Its translation: CASSDGGTFLYF.

This clonotype has only one observation. The rearrangement links TRBV19 to TRBJ2-6; D is unclear. Trimming cost V 5 bases and J 0 bases, with 5 bases left between them. Germline V gene sequence: CDR1 LNHDA, CDR2 SQIVND (reference sequence). The CDR3 runs to 14 residues. Written as DNA, the CDR3 is TGTGCCAGTAGTGATGCCTCTGGGGCCAACGTCCTGACTTTC. Protein: CASSDASGANVLTF. Full variable domain (outside the CDR3, taken from reference TRBV19 and TRBJ2-6): DGGITQSPKYLFRKEGQNVTLSCEQNLNHDAMYWYRQDPGQGLRLIYYSQIVNDFQKGDIAEGYSVSREKKESFPLTVTSAQKNPTAFYLCASSDASGANVLTFGAGSRLTVL.